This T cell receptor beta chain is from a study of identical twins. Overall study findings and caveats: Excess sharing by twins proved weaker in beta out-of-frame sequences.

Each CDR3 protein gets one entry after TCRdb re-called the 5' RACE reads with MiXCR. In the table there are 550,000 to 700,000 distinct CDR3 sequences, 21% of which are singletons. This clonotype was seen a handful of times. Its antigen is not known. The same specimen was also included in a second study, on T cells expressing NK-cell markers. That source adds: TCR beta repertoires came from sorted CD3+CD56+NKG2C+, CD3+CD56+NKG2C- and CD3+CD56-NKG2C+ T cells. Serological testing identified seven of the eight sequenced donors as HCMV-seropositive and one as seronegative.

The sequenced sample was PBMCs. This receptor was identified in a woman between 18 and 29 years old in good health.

The chain's CDR3 is CASSLEPATYEQYF. The CDR3 DNA reads TGTGCCAGCAGCTTAGAGCCAGCCACCTACGAGCAGTACTTC. The gene calls are TRBV7-6 and TRBJ2-7; D gene unclear. CDR3 length equals 14 residues. CDR1 and CDR2 from the germline V gene are SGHVS and FNYEAQ. The germline V and J ends were trimmed by 1 base and 2 bases, with 9 bases remaining between them.